These 5 T cell receptor beta chains originate from one sample sequenced in a study of blood T cell repertoires in COVID-19. Sequencing was performed with immunoSEQ multiplex PCR; in TCRdb, only in-frame clones are kept and a portion is missing. The sample contains about 300,000 clones, roughly 86% of which appear only once. Sequencing was carried out using PBMCs or T cells enriched from blood (not recorded which). These receptor sequences come from a woman aged 45-60 years who had been exposed to COVID-19.

V gene TRBV7-8 combines with J gene TRBJ2-7; D is possibly TRBD1 (6 bases). This CDR3 contains 14 residues. Trimming removed 1 base at V and 5 bases at J, with 12 bases between. CDR1 SGHVS and CDR2 FQNEAQ come from the germline V gene. CDR3 coding DNA: TGTGCCAGCAGCTTAGTTACAGGGTACCACGAGCAGTACTTC. Translated, it gives CASSLVTGYHEQYF.

This clone has only one observation. The chain has TRBV20-1 and TRBJ1-2; D is undetermined. With 6 bases removed from V and 6 bases from J, the gap between germline ends came to 2 bases. There are 8 residues in the CDR3. Germline V gene data show CDR1 as DFQATT and CDR2 as SNEGSKA (reference sequence). For the CDR3, the DNA is TGCAGTGCCGATGGCTACACCTTC. Residues: CSADGYTF.

CDR3 DNA sequence: TGTGCCAGTACCCAGGGGGCGGCTTATGGCTACACCTTC. It encodes CASTQGAAYGYTF. This chain connects TRBV19 to TRBJ1-2, with TRBD1 matching 8 bases. This CDR3 has 13 residues. The V gene's germline CDR1 is LNHDA and CDR2 SQIVND (reference sequence). Losses at the gene ends were 7 bases for V and 5 bases for J; bases not matched to a gene: 6.

This clone was picked up one time. V gene TRBV18 combines with J gene TRBJ1-2; 8 nucleotides match TRBD1. The CDR3 is made up of 14 amino acids. Germline lookup yields CDR1 KGHSH and CDR2 LQKENI. Trimming at V came to 3 bases and at J to 4 bases, leaving 4 bases not matched to a gene. Here the CDR3 DNA reads TGTGCCAGCTCACCCGACAGGGGCGGCTATGGCTACACCTTC. Its translation is CASSPDRGGYGYTF.

The J gene is TRBJ2-2, the V gene TRBV3-1 (or the pseudogene TRBV3-2); 8 nucleotides match TRBD1. The CDR3 covers 15 residues. The germline V gene has CDR1 LGHDT and CDR2 YNNKEL (reference sequence). V lost 3 bases to trimming and J lost 9 bases; unmatched junction nucleotides: 9. In nucleotides, the CDR3 is TGTGCCAGCAGCCAGACGAGGACAGGGTACCGGGAGCTGTTTTTT. This codes for CASSQTRTGYRELFF.